The source of this TCR beta chain is a study of T cell changes during pregnancy in multiple sclerosis. From germline, CDR1 is SGHNT and CDR2 YYREEE (reference sequence). This CDR3 contains 13 residues. With 4 bases removed from V and 8 bases from J, the gap between germline ends came to 15 bases. Assay used: immunoSEQ multiplex PCR; TCRdb lists only in-frame clones, some missing. Among about 120,000 clones listed, 90% to 95% were seen once. The chain carries TRBV5-4 and TRBJ1-2; no firm D call. The receptor comes from a female donor with multiple sclerosis, enrolled in a pregnancy study. Sequenced here: peripheral blood, sampled before pregnancy. The CDR3 spells CASSHFEVRGYTF. The CDR3 nucleotides are TGTGCCAGCAGCCACTTCGAAGTTCGAGGCTACACCTTC.